This paragraph reports one TCR beta chain. Sequenced by immunoSEQ multiplex PCR; TCRdb stores in-frame clones only, minus some. The repertoire has around 5,200 clones, approximately 80% of them found once; the top ten carry more than 15%. Germline V CDR1 and CDR2: LNHDA, SQIVND (reference sequence). The CDR3 runs 16 residues. J was trimmed by 5 bases and V by 5 bases; bases with no gene match: 11. This sample stems from a study of T cell changes during pregnancy in multiple sclerosis. The rearrangement uses TRBV19 and TRBJ2-7; 11 bases are a match to TRBD2. The sequence came from a female donor in good health, enrolled as a control in a pregnancy study. This specimen consisted of CD8+ T cells from peripheral blood mononuclear cells, obtained in the second trimester of pregnancy. The CDR3 loop is CASSFGALAGGDEQYF. The CDR3 DNA reads TGTGCCAGTAGTTTTGGTGCGCTAGCGGGAGGAGACGAGCAGTACTTC.